Here is one T cell receptor beta chain with its context. Its antigen remains unidentified. The CDR3 spans 16 residues. The V gene lost 7 bases and the J gene lost 8 bases, with 27 bases spanning the gap. CDR1 is SGHTS and CDR2 is YDEGEE in the germline V gene. Donors were drawn from the approximately 130-subject validation cohort, separate from the roughly 610-subject first cohort. Sequencing was performed with immunoSEQ multiplex PCR; in TCRdb, only in-frame clones are kept and a portion is missing. The repertoire consists of about 120,000 clones, with about nine tenths occurring once and the leading ten covering 1.5% to 2.5%. The source of the sample is a study of cytomegalovirus exposure and HLA in healthy donors. Study-level results: Over 150 TCR beta chains were listed as cytomegalovirus-associated. Researchers reported that a few CMV-associated chains were confirmed in vitro as CMV antigen-specific. Many donors carried some public TCRs, although rarity characterized most TCR sequences.

Source material: PBMCs. The chain has TRBV5-8 and TRBJ1-1; D is unclear. The source of this sequence is a woman aged 18 to 35 in good health and CMV-seronegative. The chain's CDR3 is CASPAWNYGSSSEAFF. CDR3 sequence (DNA): TGTGCCAGCCCTGCTTGGAATTACGGGTCTTCAAGCGAAGCTTTCTTT.